Listed here are 21 T cell receptor beta chains from one sample, sequenced in a study of CD8+ T cells in alopecia areata. Once RNA had been extracted, it was reverse transcribed into cDNA to act as the sequencing template. Repertoires were generated with immunoSEQ multiplex PCR, while TCRdb's copy carries only in-frame clones and drops some. The sample yields approximately 150,000 clones, around 86% seen once. This specimen was CD8+ T cells sorted from blood, taken at week 0. Source of these receptors: a human donor with alopecia areata.

The rearrangement links TRBV10-3 to TRBJ1-2; D ambiguous. Trimming left V 3 bases short and J 0 bases short, with 11 bases between. The V gene's germline CDR1 is ENHRY and CDR2 SYGVKD. The CDR3 has 15 amino acids. The CDR3 nucleotides read TGTGCCATCAGTGATTCGGGTTTCGCTAACTATGGCTACACCTTC. It specifies CAISDSGFANYGYTF.

CDR3 amino acids: CASGPTILRTANTEAFF. The CDR3 DNA sequence: TGTGCCAGCGGGCCAACTATTCTTCGGACAGCGAACACTGAAGCTTTCTTT. This chain joins TRBV11-2 and TRBJ1-1, with TRBD1 as a possible D gene (6 bases). From germline, CDR1 is SGHAT and CDR2 FQNNGV. Trimming cost V 8 bases and J 1 base, with 23 bases left between them. The CDR3 consists of 17 residues.

J is TRBJ2-7 and V is TRBV4-2; TRBD2 matches at 9 bases. This CDR3 comprises 18 residues. Germline V lookup: CDR1 LGHNA, CDR2 YNFKEQ. With 0 bases clipped from V and 2 bases from J, the junction kept 11 bases outside the gene matches. The chain's CDR3 is CASSQDGGRAFTAYEQYF. The CDR3, as DNA: TGTGCCAGCAGCCAAGACGGCGGGAGGGCTTTTACGGCCTACGAGCAGTACTTC.

The rearrangement uses TRBV7-9 and TRBJ1-6, with TRBD1 matching 7 bases. CDR3 length: 13 amino acids. In germline, CDR1 is SEHNR, CDR2 FQNEAQ (reference sequence). Trimming cost V 11 bases and J 10 bases; bases outside gene matches: 11. The CDR3 coding sequence is TGTGCCGGGGGGAAAGGGGGCAACTCACCCCTCCACTTT. Translated, it gives CAGGKGGNSPLHF.

The J gene is TRBJ2-7, the V gene TRBV7-8, with 7 bases fitting TRBD1. This CDR3 has 15 residues. The V and J ends lost 5 bases and 1 base, in that order; junction bases with no gene match: 8. CDR1 and CDR2 (germline): SGHVS, FQNEAQ. The CDR3 bases are TGTGCCAGCAGCCCGAACCAGACAGGGTCCTACGAGCAGTACTTC. Translating it yields CASSPNQTGSYEQYF.

The chain uses TRBV11-1 and TRBJ2-7, with a possible D match to TRBD1 (5 bases). Germline CDR1 is SGHAT and CDR2 is FQDESV (reference sequence). CDR3 length: 14 residues. With 6 bases removed from V and 0 bases from J, the gap between germline ends came to 12 bases. CDR3 region: CASSLSDNSYEQYF. CDR3 in DNA: TGTGCCAGCAGTCTCTCGGACAACTCCTACGAGCAGTACTTC.

The chain uses TRBV27 and TRBJ2-7, with unresolved D. The CDR3 contains 10 residues. CDR1 is MNHEY, CDR2 SMNVEV, per germline (reference sequence). V was cut by 8 bases and J by 2 bases, with 4 bases left in between. CDR3 bases: TGTGCCAGCGGCCCCTACGAGCAGTACTTC. Translated: CASGPYEQYF.

Only a few counts were recorded for this clone. The rearrangement uses TRBV6-6 and TRBJ1-1; no definite D call. This CDR3 contains 11 residues. Germline assignment: CDR1 MNHNY and CDR2 SVGAGI (reference sequence). V was cut by 6 bases and J by 6 bases, with 8 bases left in between. In DNA, the CDR3 is TGTGCCAGCAGGGTGGCACCTGAAGCTTTCTTT. It yields the protein CASRVAPEAFF.

This clone was found once. The J gene is TRBJ2-7, the V gene TRBV10-2; D is unresolved. Looked up from germline, CDR1 is WSHSY and CDR2 is SAAADI. Trimming shortened V by 3 bases and J by 4 bases, and 7 bases separated the two germline ends. The CDR3 sequence is 12 residues long. The CDR3 sequence is CASSDMGYEQYF. In DNA, the CDR3 is TGCGCCAGCAGTGATATGGGGTACGAGCAGTACTTC.

This clone was recorded once. The V and J genes are TRBV7-2 and TRBJ2-5, with 8 bases fitting TRBD2. V lost 5 bases to trimming and J lost 7 bases; unmatched junction nucleotides: 9. Germline V gives CDR1 SGHTA, CDR2 FQGNSA. The CDR3 runs 14 residues. CDR3 coding DNA: TGTGCCAGCAGCCCTGGGGCGGGGGGAAGGACCCAGTACTTC. Translating it yields CASSPGAGGRTQYF. Supplemented by reference TRBV7-2 and TRBJ2-5, the full variable domain reads GAGVSQSPSNKVTEKGKDVELRCDPISGHTALYWYRQSLGQGLEFLIYFQGNSAPDKSGLPSDRFSAERTGGSVSTLTIQRTQQEDSAVYLCASSPGAGGRTQYFGPGTRLLVL.

The rearrangement uses TRBV30 and TRBJ1-4, with 8 bases aligning to TRBD1. The CDR3 is 13 residues long. The V and J ends lost 4 bases and 7 bases, in that order; junction bases with no gene match: 5. CDR1 GTSNPN and CDR2 SVGIG come from the germline V gene (reference sequence). The CDR3 here is CAWIQGAREKLFF. The CDR3, as DNA: TGTGCCTGGATCCAGGGGGCGCGTGAAAAACTGTTTTTT.

The rearrangement joins TRBV27 to TRBJ2-1; 8 nucleotides align to TRBD2. This CDR3 comprises 14 residues. The germline V gene has CDR1 MNHEY and CDR2 SMNVEV (reference sequence). After removal of 6 bases from V and 5 bases from J, the junction contained 6 bases not matched to a gene. DNA of the CDR3: TGTGCCAGCAGCATAGCGGGACCCGACAATGAGCAGTTCTTC. Its protein product is CASSIAGPDNEQFF.

This chain uses TRBV5-6 with TRBJ2-7; no firm D call. The length of the CDR3 is 11 residues. With 2 bases removed from V and 5 bases from J, the gap between germline ends came to 5 bases. Germline V CDR1 and CDR2: SGHDT, YYEEEE. The DNA of the CDR3 is TGTGCCAGCAGCTTCGGAAACGAGCAGTACTTC. This codes for CASSFGNEQYF. Supplemented by reference TRBV5-6 and TRBJ2-7, the full variable domain reads DAGVTQSPTHLIKTRGQQVTLRCSPKSGHDTVSWYQQALGQGPQFIFQYYEEEERQRGNFPDRFSGHQFPNYSSELNVNALLLGDSALYLCASSFGNEQYFGPGTRLTVT.

The chain couples TRBV7-2 to TRBJ2-1; 8 bases fit TRBD2. Trimming removed 7 bases from V and 10 bases from J; junction bases left unmatched: 15. This CDR3 is 15 amino acids long. Per the germline V gene, CDR1 is SGHTA and CDR2 is FQGNSA. For the CDR3, the DNA is TGTGCCAGCACCCTTGCCAGGACTAGCCTTGACGAGCAGTTCTTC. Protein product: CASTLARTSLDEQFF.

The V call is TRBV27, the J call TRBJ2-2, with no clear D. The CDR3 loop spans 13 amino acids. V lost 3 bases to trimming and J lost 6 bases, with 8 bases between them. CDR1 MNHEY and CDR2 SMNVEV come from the germline V gene (reference sequence). In DNA form, the CDR3 reads TGTGCCAGCAGTTTGGCAGTTCCCGGGGAGCTGTTTTTT. Amino acids: CASSLAVPGELFF.

The chain links TRBV2 to TRBJ2-3; D could derive from TRBD1 or TRBD2 (5 bases each). Trimming cost V 1 base and J 2 bases, with 10 bases left between them. CDR1 and CDR2 (germline): SNHLY, FYNNEI. The CDR3 is made up of 15 amino acids. CDR3: CASSEVGGYTDTQYF. The CDR3, as DNA: TGTGCCAGCAGTGAAGTTGGGGGATACACAGATACGCAGTATTTT.

The chain uses TRBV11-2 and TRBJ2-1; D tentatively fits TRBD1 or TRBD2 (5 bases each). CDR1 SGHAT and CDR2 FQNNGV come from the germline V gene. Trimming left V 0 bases short and J 7 bases short, with 13 bases between. The CDR3 runs to 15 residues. CDR3 nucleotide sequence: TGTGCCAGCAGCTTAGACGGGGCCTCGTGGAATGAGCAGTTCTTC. Translation gives CASSLDGASWNEQFF.

Only one count was recorded for this clone. The chain has TRBV27 and TRBJ2-1; 8 bases are a match to TRBD2. Germline V gene lookup returns CDR1 MNHEY and CDR2 SMNVEV (reference sequence). V trimming: 3 bases; J trimming: 4 bases; junction bases outside the gene matches: 2. The CDR3 is made up of 14 amino acids. CDR3 in amino acids: CASSFTGGYNEQFF. The CDR3 DNA reads as TGTGCCAGCAGTTTTACGGGAGGGTACAATGAGCAGTTCTTC.

The chain has TRBV9 and TRBJ2-1; 14 bases fit TRBD2. This CDR3 region has 18 residues. CDR1 is SGDLS, CDR2 YYNGEE, per germline. J lost 7 bases, V lost 3 bases, and 12 bases had no gene match. The CDR3 coding sequence is TGTGCCAGCAGCGGGGGGACTAGCGGGAGCGTCAGGAGGAATGAGCAGTTCTTC. Amino acid sequence: CASSGGTSGSVRRNEQFF.

The chain carries TRBV30 and TRBJ2-7; D is ambiguous. Trimming shortened V by 0 bases and J by 6 bases, and 9 bases separated the two germline ends. Germline V lookup: CDR1 GTSNPN, CDR2 SVGIG (reference sequence). This CDR3 is 12 amino acids long. CDR3 sequence reads: CAWSVRRPEQYF. Written as DNA, the CDR3 is TGTGCCTGGAGTGTAAGGCGCCCCGAGCAGTACTTC.

The chain employs TRBV30 and TRBJ1-1; D remains unclear. Trimming stripped 1 base from V and 5 bases from J, with 11 bases between. The CDR3 loop spans 13 amino acids. From germline, CDR1 is GTSNPN and CDR2 SVGIG (reference sequence). In DNA, the CDR3 is TGTGCCTGGAGTGAGAGGCCCCGTACTGAAGCTTTCTTT. This sequence encodes CAWSERPRTEAFF.